At least ten counts were recorded for the clone carrying this TCR beta chain. The data originate from a study of neurological immune-mediated disorders. This CDR3 comprises 16 residues. V lost 1 base to trimming and J lost 4 bases, with 14 bases between them. CDR1 and CDR2 (germline): SGHRS, YFSETQ. Each CDR3 protein is one row after TCRdb ran MiXCR on the 5' RACE reads. The sample records over 50,000 distinct CDR3 sequences, more than 4.5% being singletons. V usage is TRBV5-1 and J usage is TRBJ1-4; the D gene is possibly TRBD1 (6 bases). The receptor was derived from a human donor with multiple sclerosis. The donor label of this sample is uncertain. The specimen sequenced was PBMCs. DNA of the CDR3: TGCGCCAGCAGCTTGACAGGGAGGTCGGGTAATGAAAAACTGTTTTTT. As protein: CASSLTGRSGNEKLFF. The whole variable domain, remainder taken from reference TRBV5-1 and TRBJ1-4, is KAGVTQTPRYLIKTRGQQVTLSCSPISGHRSVSWYQQTPGQGLQFLFEYFSETQRNKGNFPGRFSGRQFSNSRSEMNVSTLELGDSALYLCASSLTGRSGNEKLFFGSGTQLSVL.